This is a list of T cell receptor beta chains from one sample in a study of control samples from healthy donors and cancer patients. TCRdb's copy holds only in-frame clones and misses some; the assay was immunoSEQ multiplex PCR. The sample shows 210,000 or so clones, roughly nine tenths of them seen only once. Source material: blood. The receptors derive from a man aged 30 to 39 in good health. The conserved cysteine and the conserved F or W are not part of the CDR3 here. Each record gives: V gene, CDR3 protein.

TRBV24-1	ATSDPTDTQY
TRBV11-2	ASSVGPGASGNTIY
TRBV2	ASRETGGSPLH
TRBV10-1	ASSELIQGTEAF
TRBV7-6	ASSFLDSNNYGYT
TRBV7-8	ASSLDAGRELF
TRBV5-4	ASRWELAGVYNEQF
TRBV24-1	ATILYAGEQF
TRBV5-1	ASSLEGNTYNEQF
TRBV9	ASSVAGGPDWRVTNEKLF
TRBV7-8	ASSLEVNSNYGYT
TRBV27	ASRRGTGAIISSYEQY
TRBV29-1	SVEEAGAYNEQF
TRBV12-3/TRBV12-4	ASSLAGRYEQY
TRBV30	AWSVGLATEQY
TRBV7-9	ASSLPPGQGLADTQY
TRBV11-2	ASSSLRADRESSYEQY
TRBV7-9	ASSLAGVGEQY
TRBV6-1	ASSEDTPKHF
TRBV5-6	ASTASPGAQGGELF
TRBV5-6	ASSFRGSYT
TRBV18	ASSPAGVYNEQF
TRBV5-4	ASSLKTLWGTDTQY
TRBV4-1	ASSPNRDTYEQY
TRBV3-1/TRBV3-2	ASSHVWADHNEQF
TRBV3-1/TRBV3-2	ASSHPGIRDNEQF
TRBV14	ASSPNSRQGSRATQY
TRBV5-4	ASSAMDPGGYEQY
TRBV7-2	ASSPARGATNEKLF
TRBV7-9	ASSLRRDTEAF
TRBV29-1	SVEGPREKLF
TRBV7-9	ASSLIGGTTDTQY
TRBV2	ATGGNYGYT
TRBV30	AWSQGQVGNTIY
TRBV30	AWSVQEINYGYT
TRBV2	ASSGTSPYNEQF
TRBV11-2	ASSGGLRNQETQY
TRBV4-1	ASSQDFGQMGNYGYT
TRBV6-4	ASSPDRGEKLF
TRBV18	ASSPRTSGGTYNEQF
TRBV9	ASSVSGTGDYGYT
TRBV19	ATGEGNSPLH
TRBV6-1	ASSELAWTGLNSPLH
TRBV6-5	ASREDGASYEQY
TRBV7-8	ASRPNRGLGEKLF
TRBV4-2	ASSQDRNSQETQY
TRBV6-2/TRBV6-3	ASSYGGGGNQPQH
TRBV4-1	ASSQATPRQTFSYEQY
TRBV27	ASSGSLSNQPQH
TRBV10-3	AISESDSSNQPQH
TRBV20-1	SASAGTGGLYGYT
TRBV12-3/TRBV12-4	ASSLLAYGYT
TRBV9	ASSVGQGGLYEQY
TRBV14	ASSLGDGYEQY
TRBV2	ASSVFFGRNMNTEAF
TRBV13	ASSDSSGNEQF
TRBV3-1/TRBV3-2	ASSQGGSSSGNTIY
TRBV7-9	ASSLGGAKNIQY
TRBV4-2	ASTREWGANTGELF
TRBV24-1	ATSDLREFYGYT